This T cell receptor beta chain was sequenced for a study of T cells after yellow fever vaccination. General study findings and limits: Detected again after the booster were most primary-vaccination clones, at 96% CD4 and about 90% CD8.

A universal primer site and UMIs were added as TCR cDNA was made by 5'RACE template switching. TCRdb ran MiXCR on the 5' RACE reads and lists one entry per CDR3 protein. This table holds 300,000 to 450,000 distinct CDR3 sequences, about 8.3% found once. This CDR3 region has 13 residues. Trimming took off 5 bases at V and 14 bases at J, with 19 bases between the two ends. Per the germline V gene, CDR1 is SGHTA and CDR2 is FQGTGA. Details on this clonotype: Its specificity is unknown.

Source: PBMCs, taken approximately 47 days after the first yellow fever vaccination. The chain joins TRBV7-3 to TRBJ2-1; possible D gene TRBD2, 7 bases. This TCR came from a man younger than 30 who received the YFV17D yellow fever vaccine. The CDR3 sequence is CASSLTTRGGKFF. Here the CDR3 DNA reads TGTGCCAGCAGCCTTACTACAAGGGGGGGAAAGTTCTTC.